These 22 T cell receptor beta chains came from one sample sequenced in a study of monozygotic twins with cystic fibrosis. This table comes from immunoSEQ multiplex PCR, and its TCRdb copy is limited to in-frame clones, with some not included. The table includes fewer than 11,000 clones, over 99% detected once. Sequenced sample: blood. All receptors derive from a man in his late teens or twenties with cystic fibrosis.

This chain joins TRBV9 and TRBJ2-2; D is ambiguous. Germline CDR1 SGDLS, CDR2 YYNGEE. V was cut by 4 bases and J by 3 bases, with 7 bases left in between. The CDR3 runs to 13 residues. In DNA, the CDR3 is TGTGCCAGCAGCCCCGCGGACACCGGGGAGCTGTTTTTT. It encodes CASSPADTGELFF.

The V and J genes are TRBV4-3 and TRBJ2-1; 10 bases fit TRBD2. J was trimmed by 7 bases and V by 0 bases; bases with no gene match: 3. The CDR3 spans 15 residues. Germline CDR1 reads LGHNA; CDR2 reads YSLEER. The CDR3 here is CASSQESGGANEQFF. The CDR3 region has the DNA TGCGCCAGCAGCCAAGAAAGCGGGGGGGCGAATGAGCAGTTCTTC.

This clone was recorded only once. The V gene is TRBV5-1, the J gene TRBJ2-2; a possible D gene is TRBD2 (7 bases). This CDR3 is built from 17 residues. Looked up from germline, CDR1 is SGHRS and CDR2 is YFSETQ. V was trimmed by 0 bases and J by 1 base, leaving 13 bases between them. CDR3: CASSLAPGGLNTGELFF. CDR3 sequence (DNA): TGCGCCAGCAGCTTGGCCCCCGGGGGGCTGAACACCGGGGAGCTGTTTTTT.

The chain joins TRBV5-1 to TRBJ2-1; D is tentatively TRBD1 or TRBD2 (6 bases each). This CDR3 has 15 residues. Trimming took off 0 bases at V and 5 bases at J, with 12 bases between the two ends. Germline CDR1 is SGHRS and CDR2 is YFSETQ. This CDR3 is CASSLDGGHDNEQFF. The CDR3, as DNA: TGCGCCAGCAGCTTGGACGGGGGACACGACAATGAGCAGTTCTTC.

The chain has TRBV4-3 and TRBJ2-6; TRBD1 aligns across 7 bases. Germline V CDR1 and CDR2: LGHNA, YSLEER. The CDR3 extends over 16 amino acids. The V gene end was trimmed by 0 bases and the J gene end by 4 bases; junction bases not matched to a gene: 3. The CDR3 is CASSQDEGAGANVLTF. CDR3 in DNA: TGCGCCAGCAGCCAAGATGAGGGGGCCGGGGCCAACGTCCTGACTTTC.

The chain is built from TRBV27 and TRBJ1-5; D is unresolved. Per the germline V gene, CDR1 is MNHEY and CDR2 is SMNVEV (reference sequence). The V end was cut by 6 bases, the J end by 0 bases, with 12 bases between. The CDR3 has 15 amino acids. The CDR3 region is CASRAAGPSNQPQHF. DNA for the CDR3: TGTGCCAGCAGAGCCGCGGGTCCTAGCAATCAGCCCCAGCATTTT.

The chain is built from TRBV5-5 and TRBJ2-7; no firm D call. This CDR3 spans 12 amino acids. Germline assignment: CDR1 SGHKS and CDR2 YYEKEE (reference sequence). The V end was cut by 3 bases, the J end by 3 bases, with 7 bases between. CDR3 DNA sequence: TGTGCCAGCAGCTCCCTCAGCTACGAGCAGTACTTC. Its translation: CASSSLSYEQYF.

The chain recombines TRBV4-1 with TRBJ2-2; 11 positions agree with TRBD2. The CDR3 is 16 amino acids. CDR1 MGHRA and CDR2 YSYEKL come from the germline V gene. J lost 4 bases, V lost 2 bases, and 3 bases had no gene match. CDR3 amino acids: CASSQLAGGLTGELFF. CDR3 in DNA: TGCGCCAGCAGCCAACTAGCGGGGGGACTCACCGGGGAGCTGTTTTTT.

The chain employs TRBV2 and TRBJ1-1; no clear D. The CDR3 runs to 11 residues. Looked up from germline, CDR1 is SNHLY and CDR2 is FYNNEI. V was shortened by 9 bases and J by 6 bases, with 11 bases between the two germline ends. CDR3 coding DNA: TGTGCCAGTGTCGCCTCAGCTGAAGCTTTCTTT. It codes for CASVASAEAFF.

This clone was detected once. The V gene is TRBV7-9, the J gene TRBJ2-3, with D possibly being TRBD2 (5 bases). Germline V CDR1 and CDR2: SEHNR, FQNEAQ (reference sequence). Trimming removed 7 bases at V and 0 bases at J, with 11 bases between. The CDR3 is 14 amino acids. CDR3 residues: CASTSGSSTDTQYF. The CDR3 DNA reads TGTGCCAGCACCTCGGGGTCTAGCACAGATACGCAGTATTTT.

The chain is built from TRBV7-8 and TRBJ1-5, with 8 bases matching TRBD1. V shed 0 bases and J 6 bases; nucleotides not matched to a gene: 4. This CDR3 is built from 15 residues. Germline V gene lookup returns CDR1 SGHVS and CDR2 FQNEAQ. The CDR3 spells CASSLARTGRQPQHF. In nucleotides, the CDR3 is TGTGCCAGCAGCTTAGCGAGGACAGGGCGTCAGCCCCAGCATTTT. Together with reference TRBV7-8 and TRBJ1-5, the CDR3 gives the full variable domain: GAGVSQSPRYKVAKRGQDVALRCDPISGHVSLFWYQQALGQGPEFLTYFQNEAQLDKSGLPSDRFFAERPEGSVSTLKIQRTQQEDSAVYLCASSLARTGRQPQHFGDGTRLSIL.

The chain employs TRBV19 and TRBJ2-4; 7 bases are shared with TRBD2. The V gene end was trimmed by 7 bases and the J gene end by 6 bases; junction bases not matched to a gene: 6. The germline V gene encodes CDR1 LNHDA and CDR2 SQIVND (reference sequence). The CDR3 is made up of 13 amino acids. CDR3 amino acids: CASNLGTTNIQYF. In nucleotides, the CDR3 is TGTGCCAGTAATCTGGGGACTACAAACATTCAGTACTTC.

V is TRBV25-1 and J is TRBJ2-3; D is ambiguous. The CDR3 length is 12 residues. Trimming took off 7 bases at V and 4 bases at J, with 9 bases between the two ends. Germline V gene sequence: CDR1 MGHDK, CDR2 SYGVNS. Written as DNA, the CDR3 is TGTGCCAGCATGTTAGGACCAGATACGCAGTATTTT. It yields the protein CASMLGPDTQYF.

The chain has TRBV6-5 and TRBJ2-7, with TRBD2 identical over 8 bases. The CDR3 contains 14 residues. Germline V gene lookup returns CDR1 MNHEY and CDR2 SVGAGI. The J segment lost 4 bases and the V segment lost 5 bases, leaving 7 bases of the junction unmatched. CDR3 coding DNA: TGTGCCAGCAGTACGACCAGCGGGGGTTACGAGCAGTACTTC. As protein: CASSTTSGGYEQYF.

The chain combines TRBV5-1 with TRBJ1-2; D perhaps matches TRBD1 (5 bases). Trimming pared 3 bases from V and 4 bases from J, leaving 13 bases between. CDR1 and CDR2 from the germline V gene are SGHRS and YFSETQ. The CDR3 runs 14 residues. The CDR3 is CASSSIPGSYGYTF. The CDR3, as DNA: TGCGCCAGCAGCTCGATACCAGGGTCCTATGGCTACACCTTC.

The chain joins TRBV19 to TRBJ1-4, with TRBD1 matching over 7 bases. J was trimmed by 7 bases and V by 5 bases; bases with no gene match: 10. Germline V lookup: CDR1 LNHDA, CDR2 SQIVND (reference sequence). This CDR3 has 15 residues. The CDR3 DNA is TGTGCCAGTAGTCCGCGGACAGGAGGGAGTGAAAAACTGTTTTTT. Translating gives CASSPRTGGSEKLFF.

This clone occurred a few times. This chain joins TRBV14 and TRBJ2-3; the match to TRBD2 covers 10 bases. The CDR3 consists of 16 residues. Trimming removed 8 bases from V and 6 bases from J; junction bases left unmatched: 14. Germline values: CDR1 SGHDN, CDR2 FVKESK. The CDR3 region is CASAQLSLAGVDTQYF. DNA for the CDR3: TGTGCCAGCGCCCAGCTCTCTCTAGCGGGAGTCGATACGCAGTATTTT.

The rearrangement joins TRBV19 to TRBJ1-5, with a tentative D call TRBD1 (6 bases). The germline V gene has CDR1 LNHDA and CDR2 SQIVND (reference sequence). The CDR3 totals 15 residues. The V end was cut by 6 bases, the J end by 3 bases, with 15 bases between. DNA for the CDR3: TGTGCCAGTAGAGGGGGTCAGTTTCTCAATCAGCCCCAGCATTTT. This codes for CASRGGQFLNQPQHF.

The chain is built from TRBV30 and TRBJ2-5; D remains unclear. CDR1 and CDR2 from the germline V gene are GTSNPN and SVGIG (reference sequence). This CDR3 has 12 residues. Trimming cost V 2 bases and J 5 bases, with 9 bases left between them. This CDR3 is CAWSPVSETQYF. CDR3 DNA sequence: TGTGCCTGGAGTCCCGTGTCGGAGACCCAGTACTTC.

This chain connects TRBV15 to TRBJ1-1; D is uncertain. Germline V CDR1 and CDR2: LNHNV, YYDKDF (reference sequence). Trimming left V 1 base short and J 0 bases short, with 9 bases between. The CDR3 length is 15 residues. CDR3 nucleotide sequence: TGTGCCACCAGCAGAGCGGAGGGCATGAACACTGAAGCTTTCTTT. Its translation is CATSRAEGMNTEAFF.

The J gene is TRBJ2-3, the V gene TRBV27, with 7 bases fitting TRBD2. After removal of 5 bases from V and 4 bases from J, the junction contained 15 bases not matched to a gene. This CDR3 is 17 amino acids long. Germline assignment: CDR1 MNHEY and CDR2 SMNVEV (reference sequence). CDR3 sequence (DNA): TGTGCCAGCAGTCCCATCGGGGGGTTGGCTCCCCCAGATACGCAGTATTTT. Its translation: CASSPIGGLAPPDTQYF.

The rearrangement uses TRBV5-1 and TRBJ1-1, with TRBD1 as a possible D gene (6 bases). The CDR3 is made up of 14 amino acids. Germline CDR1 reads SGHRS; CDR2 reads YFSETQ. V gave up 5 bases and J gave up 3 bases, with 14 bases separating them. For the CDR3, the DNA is TGCGCCAGCAGTTCGTCAGGGGCCCACACTGAAGCTTTCTTT. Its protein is CASSSSGAHTEAFF.